The rows below give T cell receptor beta chains drawn from one sample of a study of long-term antiretroviral therapy in people with HIV. Assay: immunoSEQ multiplex PCR; the TCRdb copy retains only in-frame clones and omits some. In the table there are around 30,000 clones, around 96% of which are singletons. The sequences come from unsorted PBMCs, collected around 6.6 years after starting antiretroviral therapy. These receptor sequences come from a man aged 30 to 39 with HIV. Each CDR3 is given with its conserved first and last residue. A D gene is named only where the DNA matches it firmly. Clone size is shown for a subset of rows, as once, few, many or a class of expanded clone.

-,-,TRBJ2-1,TRBV9,TGTGCCAGCAGCCCTCGTATTGGGGGAGGTAATGAGCAGTTCTTC,CASSPRIGGGNEQFF
few,TRBD1,TRBJ1-1,TRBV5-4,TGTGCCAGCAGCTGGACAGGGCTGAACACTGAAGCTTTCTTT,CASSWTGLNTEAFF
-,TRBD1,TRBJ2-3,TRBV7-7,TGTGCTAGCAGCTTAGTCGCAGGGGGCGCATCTGATACGCAGTATTTT,CASSLVAGGASDTQYF
-,TRBD2,TRBJ2-3,TRBV6-4,TGTGCCAGCAGTGACGGGAGCGGGGGCGCAGATACGCAGTATTTT,CASSDGSGGADTQYF
-,-,TRBJ2-3,TRBV5-1,TGCGCCAGCAGCTTGGTGGGGAGGGATACGCAGTATTTT,CASSLVGRDTQYF
-,-,TRBJ1-2,TRBV12-5,TGTGCTAGTGGCCCCAGGGGCTACACCTTC,CASGPRGYTF
-,-,TRBJ2-7,TRBV6-1,TGTGCCAGCAGACTGGGGGTGGGGGGAGTTTACGAGCAGTACTTC,CASRLGVGGVYEQYF
-,-,TRBJ2-2,TRBV9,TGTGCCAGCAGCGTCGGGGGCAGGGAGTTAACCGGGGAGCTGTTTTTT,CASSVGGRELTGELFF
-,-,TRBJ1-2,TRBV6-5,TGTGCCAGCAGTTTAGGGGGGGGCTATGGCTACACCTTC,CASSLGGGYGYTF
few,TRBD1,TRBJ2-1,TRBV27,TGTGCCAGCAGTCCACAGGGGGTCGTTGATGAGCAGTTCTTC,CASSPQGVVDEQFF
-,-,TRBJ2-7,TRBV5-1,TGCGCCAGCGGGAGGGACCAGGGGGGGTCTTGGAACGAGCAGTACTTC,CASGRDQGGSWNEQYF
-,-,TRBJ2-1,TRBV6-1,TGTGCCAGCAGTGGGGGGAATGAGCAGTTCTTC,CASSGGNEQFF
-,TRBD1,TRBJ1-2,TRBV29-1,TGCAGCGTTGAGTTGGACAGGCAATTAGGTGGCTACACCTTC,CSVELDRQLGGYTF
once,-,TRBJ1-2,TRBV30,TGTGCCTGGAGGGTACAGGGTGACTATGGCTACACCTTC,CAWRVQGDYGYTF
-,TRBD1,TRBJ2-7,TRBV18,TGTGCCAGCTCACCGGGGACAGAGCCATCCTACGAGCAGTACTTC,CASSPGTEPSYEQYF
-,-,TRBJ2-1,TRBV7-7,TGTGCTAGCAGCTTGGGAGCCCGAGCCGAGCAGTTCTTC,CASSLGARAEQFF
-,-,TRBJ1-5,TRBV2,TGTGCCAGCAAGGACAAGAGCAATCAGCCCCAGCATTTT,CASKDKSNQPQHF
-,-,TRBJ2-2,TRBV29-1,TGCAGCGTCGCGGACTTCAACACCGGGGAGCTGTTTTTT,CSVADFNTGELFF
-,TRBD1,TRBJ2-2,TRBV6-4,TGTGCCAGCAGGAAGGGGGCTAGCACCGGGGAGCTGTTTTTT,CASRKGASTGELFF
-,-,TRBJ1-4,TRBV6-5,TGTGCCAGCAGTCCCAAGGCGGTCTGGGGAGGAAAACTGTTTTTT,CASSPKAVWGGKLFF
-,TRBD2,TRBJ2-3,TRBV28,TGTGCCAGCAGTTCGGGACTAGCGGGAACAGATACGCAGTATTTT,CASSSGLAGTDTQYF
-,-,TRBJ2-1,TRBV18,TGTGCCAGCTCCGTTGAGGGGAGTACCTACAATGAGCAGTTCTTC,CASSVEGSTYNEQFF
-,TRBD2,TRBJ2-3,TRBV6-5,TGTGCCAGCAGAGGTACTAGCGGGGGGCTACCCGACCAGTATTTT,CASRGTSGGLPDQYF
-,-,TRBJ1-3,TRBV5-8,TGTGCCGGGGGGCTCTCTGGAAACACCATATATTTT,CAGGLSGNTIYF